This T cell receptor (beta chain) was sequenced during a study of CD8 T cells in Susac syndrome. cDNA came from approximately 0.5 to 1 ug RNA primed by random hexamers. TCRdb itself ran the immunoSEQ multiplex PCR reads through MiXCR, one entry per CDR3 protein. The repertoire has 55,000 to 85,000 distinct CDR3 sequences, roughly 95% of them found once; the top ten carry approximately 0.1%. V lost 5 bases and J 3 bases, leaving 20 bases between the germline ends. This CDR3 spans 16 amino acids. Germline loops: CDR1 MNHNS, CDR2 SASEGT. The chain employs TRBV6-1 and TRBJ2-7; D ambiguous. The TCR sequence derives from a human donor with multiple sclerosis. The sequencing sample was made of CD4+ T cells from PBMCs. CDR3 DNA: TGTGCCAGCAGTCGAACCGCCATGCAAAAGAGCTACGAGCAGTACTTC. Its translation is CASSRTAMQKSYEQYF.